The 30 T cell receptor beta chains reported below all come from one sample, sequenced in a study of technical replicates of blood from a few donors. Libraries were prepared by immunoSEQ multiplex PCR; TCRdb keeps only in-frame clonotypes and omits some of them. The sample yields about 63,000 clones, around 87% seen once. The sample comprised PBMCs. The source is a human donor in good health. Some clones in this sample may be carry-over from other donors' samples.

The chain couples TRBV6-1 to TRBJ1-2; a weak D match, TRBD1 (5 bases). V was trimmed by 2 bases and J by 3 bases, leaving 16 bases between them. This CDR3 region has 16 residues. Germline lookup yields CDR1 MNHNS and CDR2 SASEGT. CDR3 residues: CASSEIGRRVHYGYTF. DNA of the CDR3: TGTGCCAGCAGTGAAATCGGGCGCAGGGTACACTATGGCTACACCTTC.

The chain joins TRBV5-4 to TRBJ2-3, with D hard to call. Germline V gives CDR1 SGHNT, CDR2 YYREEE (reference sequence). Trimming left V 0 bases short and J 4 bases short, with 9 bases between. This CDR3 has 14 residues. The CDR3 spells CASSLAPPADTQYF. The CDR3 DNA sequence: TGTGCCAGCAGCTTGGCCCCGCCGGCAGATACGCAGTATTTT.

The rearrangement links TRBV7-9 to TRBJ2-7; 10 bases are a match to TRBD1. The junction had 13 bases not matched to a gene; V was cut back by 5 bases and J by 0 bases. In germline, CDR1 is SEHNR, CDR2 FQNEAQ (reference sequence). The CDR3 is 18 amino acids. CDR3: CASSRPRDRGTSSYEQYF. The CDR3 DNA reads TGTGCCAGCAGCCGACCCCGGGACAGGGGCACTAGCTCCTACGAGCAGTACTTC.

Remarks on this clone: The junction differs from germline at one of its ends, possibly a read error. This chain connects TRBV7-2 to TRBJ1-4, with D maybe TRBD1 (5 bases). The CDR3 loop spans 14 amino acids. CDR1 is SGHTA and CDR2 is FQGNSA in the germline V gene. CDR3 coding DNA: TGTGCCAGCAGCCCCCGCCGGGGGGGGGAAAACCTGTTTTTT. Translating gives CASSPRRGGENLFF.

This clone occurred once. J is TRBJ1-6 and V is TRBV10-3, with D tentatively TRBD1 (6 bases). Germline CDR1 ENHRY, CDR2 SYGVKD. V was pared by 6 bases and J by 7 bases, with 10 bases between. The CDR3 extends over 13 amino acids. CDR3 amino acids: CAISRTENSPLHF. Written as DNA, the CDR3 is TGTGCCATCAGCCGGACAGAAAATTCACCCCTCCACTTT.

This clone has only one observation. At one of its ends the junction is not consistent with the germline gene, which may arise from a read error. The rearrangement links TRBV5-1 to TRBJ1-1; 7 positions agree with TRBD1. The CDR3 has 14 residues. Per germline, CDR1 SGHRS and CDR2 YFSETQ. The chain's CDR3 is CASSISQGSPDAFF. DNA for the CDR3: TGCGCCAGCAGCATCTCACAGGGGAGTCCTGATGCTTTCTTT.

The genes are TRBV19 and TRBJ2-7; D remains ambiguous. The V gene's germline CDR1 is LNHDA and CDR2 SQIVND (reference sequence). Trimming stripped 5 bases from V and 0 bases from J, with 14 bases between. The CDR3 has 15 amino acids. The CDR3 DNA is TGTGCCAGTAGTCCCGGTAGAATGCCCTCCTACGAGCAGTACTTC. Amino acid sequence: CASSPGRMPSYEQYF.

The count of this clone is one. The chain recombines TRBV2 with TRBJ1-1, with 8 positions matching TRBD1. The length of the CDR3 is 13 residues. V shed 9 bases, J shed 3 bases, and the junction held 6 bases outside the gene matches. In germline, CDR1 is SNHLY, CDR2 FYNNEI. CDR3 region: CASSGTGHTEAFF. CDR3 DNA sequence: TGTGCCAGTTCCGGGACAGGCCACACTGAAGCTTTCTTT.

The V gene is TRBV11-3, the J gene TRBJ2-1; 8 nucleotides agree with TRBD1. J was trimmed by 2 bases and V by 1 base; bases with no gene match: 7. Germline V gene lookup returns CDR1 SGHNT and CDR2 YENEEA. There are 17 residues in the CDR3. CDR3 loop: CASSLAPGQGPYNEQFF. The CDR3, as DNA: TGTGCCAGCAGCTTAGCCCCAGGACAGGGCCCCTACAATGAGCAGTTCTTC.

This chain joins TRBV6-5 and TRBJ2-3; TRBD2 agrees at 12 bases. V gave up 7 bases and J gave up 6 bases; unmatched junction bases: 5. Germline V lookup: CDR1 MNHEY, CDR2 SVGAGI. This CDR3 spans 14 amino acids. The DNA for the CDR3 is TGTGCCAGCACTAGCGGGGGGGCCATGGATACGCAGTATTTT. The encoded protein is CASTSGGAMDTQYF.

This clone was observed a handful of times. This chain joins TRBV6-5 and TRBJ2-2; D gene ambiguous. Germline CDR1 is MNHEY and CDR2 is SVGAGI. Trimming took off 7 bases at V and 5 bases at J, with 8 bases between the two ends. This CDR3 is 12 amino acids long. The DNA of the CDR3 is TGTGCCAGCACTCACTTGACCGGGGAGCTGTTTTTT. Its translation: CASTHLTGELFF.

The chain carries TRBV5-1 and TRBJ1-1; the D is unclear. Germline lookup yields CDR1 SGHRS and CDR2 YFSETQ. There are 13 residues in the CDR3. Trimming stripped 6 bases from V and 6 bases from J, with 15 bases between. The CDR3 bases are TGCGCCAGCAAAAACGATATTAGAGCTGAAGCTTTCTTT. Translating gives CASKNDIRAEAFF.

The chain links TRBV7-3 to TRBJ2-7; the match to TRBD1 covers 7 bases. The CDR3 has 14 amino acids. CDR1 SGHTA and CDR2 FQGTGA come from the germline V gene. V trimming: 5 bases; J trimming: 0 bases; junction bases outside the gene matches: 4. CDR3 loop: CASSQTGTSYEQYF. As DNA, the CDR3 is TGTGCCAGCAGCCAGACAGGGACCTCCTACGAGCAGTACTTC.

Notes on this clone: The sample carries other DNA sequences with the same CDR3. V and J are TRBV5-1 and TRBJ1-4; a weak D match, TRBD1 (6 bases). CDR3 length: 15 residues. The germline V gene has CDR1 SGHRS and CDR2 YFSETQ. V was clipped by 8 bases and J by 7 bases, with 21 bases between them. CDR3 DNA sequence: TGCGCCAGTAGCCAAACAGGGTCTTTCCTTGAAAAACTGTTTTTT. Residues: CASSQTGSFLEKLFF.

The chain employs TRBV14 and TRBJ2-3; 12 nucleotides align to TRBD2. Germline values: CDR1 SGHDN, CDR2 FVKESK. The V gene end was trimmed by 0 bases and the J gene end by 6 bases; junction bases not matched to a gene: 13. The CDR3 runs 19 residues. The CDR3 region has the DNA TGTGCCAGCAGCCAAGATGCTCGGCTAGCGGGAGGGCCGTGGGATACGCAGTATTTT. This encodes CASSQDARLAGGPWDTQYF.

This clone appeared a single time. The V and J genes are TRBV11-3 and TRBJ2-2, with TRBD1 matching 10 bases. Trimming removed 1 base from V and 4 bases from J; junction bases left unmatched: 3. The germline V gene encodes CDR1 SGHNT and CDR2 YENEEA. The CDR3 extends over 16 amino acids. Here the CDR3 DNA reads TGTGCCAGCAGCTTAGTTAGGACAGGGGGCACCGGGGAGCTGTTTTTT. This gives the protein CASSLVRTGGTGELFF. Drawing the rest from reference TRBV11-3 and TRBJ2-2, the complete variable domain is EAGVVQSPRYKIIEKKQPVAFWCNPISGHNTLYWYLQNLGQGPELLIRYENEEAVDDSQLPKDRFSAERLKGVDSTLKIQPAELGDSAVYLCASSLVRTGGTGELFFGEGSRLTVL.

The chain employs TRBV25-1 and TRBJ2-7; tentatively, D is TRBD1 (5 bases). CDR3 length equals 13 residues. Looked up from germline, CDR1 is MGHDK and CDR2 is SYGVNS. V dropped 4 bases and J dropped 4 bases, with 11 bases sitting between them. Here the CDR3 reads CASSVGYRYEQYF. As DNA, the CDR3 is TGTGCCAGCAGTGTTGGGTACAGGTACGAGCAGTACTTC.

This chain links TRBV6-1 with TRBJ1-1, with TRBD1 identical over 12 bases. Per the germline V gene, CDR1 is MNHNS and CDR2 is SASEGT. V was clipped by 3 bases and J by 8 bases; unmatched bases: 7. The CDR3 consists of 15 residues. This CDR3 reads CASSEPGTGGLEAFF. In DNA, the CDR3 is TGTGCCAGCAGTGAGCCCGGGACAGGGGGCTTGGAAGCTTTCTTT.

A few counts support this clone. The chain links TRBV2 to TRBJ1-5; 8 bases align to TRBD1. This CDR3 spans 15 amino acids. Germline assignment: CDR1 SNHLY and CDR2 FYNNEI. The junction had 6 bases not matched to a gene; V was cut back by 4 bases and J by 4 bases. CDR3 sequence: CASSGTGFGNQPQHF. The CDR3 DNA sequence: TGTGCCAGCAGTGGGACAGGGTTTGGTAATCAGCCCCAGCATTTT.

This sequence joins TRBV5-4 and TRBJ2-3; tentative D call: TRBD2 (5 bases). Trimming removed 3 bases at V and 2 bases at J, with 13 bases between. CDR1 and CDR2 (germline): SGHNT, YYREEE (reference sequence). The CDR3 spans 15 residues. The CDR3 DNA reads TGTGCCAGCAGCTCCCGGGCCCGGGACACAGATACGCAGTATTTT. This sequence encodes CASSSRARDTDTQYF.

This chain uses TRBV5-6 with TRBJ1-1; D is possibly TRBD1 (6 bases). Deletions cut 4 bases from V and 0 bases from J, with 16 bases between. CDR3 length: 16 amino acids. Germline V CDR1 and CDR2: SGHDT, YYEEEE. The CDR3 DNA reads TGTGCCAGCAGCACACCTACAGGGCGCATGAACACTGAAGCTTTCTTT. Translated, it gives CASSTPTGRMNTEAFF.

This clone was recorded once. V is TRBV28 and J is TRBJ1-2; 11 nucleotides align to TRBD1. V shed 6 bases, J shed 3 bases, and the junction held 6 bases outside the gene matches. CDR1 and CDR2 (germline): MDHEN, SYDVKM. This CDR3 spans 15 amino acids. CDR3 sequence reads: CASSLGGQGDYGYTF. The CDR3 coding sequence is TGTGCCAGCAGCCTGGGGGGACAGGGGGACTATGGCTACACCTTC.

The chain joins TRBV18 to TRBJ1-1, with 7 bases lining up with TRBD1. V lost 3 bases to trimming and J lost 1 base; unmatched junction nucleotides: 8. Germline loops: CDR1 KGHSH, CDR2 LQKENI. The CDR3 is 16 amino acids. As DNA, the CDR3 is TGTGCCAGCTCACCTCAGAGGACAGGAGGGAACACTGAAGCTTTCTTT. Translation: CASSPQRTGGNTEAFF.

CDR3 in amino acids: CASSVTSESYEQYF. CDR3 DNA sequence: TGCGCCAGCAGCGTGACTAGCGAGTCCTACGAGCAGTACTTC. This chain joins TRBV5-1 and TRBJ2-7; TRBD2 matches at 8 bases. This CDR3 contains 14 residues. J lost 1 base, V lost 4 bases, and 4 bases had no gene match. Germline V gene sequence: CDR1 SGHRS, CDR2 YFSETQ.

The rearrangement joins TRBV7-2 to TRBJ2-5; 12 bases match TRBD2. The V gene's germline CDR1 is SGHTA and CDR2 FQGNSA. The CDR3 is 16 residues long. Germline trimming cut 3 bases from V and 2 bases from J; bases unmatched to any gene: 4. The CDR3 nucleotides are TGTGCCAGCAGCTTCGATGGGACTAGCGGGCAAGAGACCCAGTACTTC. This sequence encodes CASSFDGTSGQETQYF.

The CDR3 bases are TGTGCCAGCAGCGCCACAGAGAATCAGCCCCAGCATTTT. Protein sequence: CASSATENQPQHF. The chain is built from TRBV9 and TRBJ1-5, with D uncertain. The V gene lost 3 bases and the J gene lost 4 bases, with 8 bases spanning the gap. From germline, CDR1 is SGDLS and CDR2 YYNGEE. The CDR3 is made up of 13 amino acids. The full variable domain, rest sourced from reference TRBV9 and TRBJ1-5, is DSGVTQTPKHLITATGQRVTLRCSPRSGDLSVYWYQQSLDQGLQFLIQYYNGEERAKGNILERFSAQQFPDLHSELNLSSLELGDSALYFCASSATENQPQHFGDGTRLSIL.

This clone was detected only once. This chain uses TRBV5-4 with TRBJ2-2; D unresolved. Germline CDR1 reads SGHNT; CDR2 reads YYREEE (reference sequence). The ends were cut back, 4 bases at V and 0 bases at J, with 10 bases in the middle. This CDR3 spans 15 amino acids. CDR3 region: CASSIDPANTGELFF. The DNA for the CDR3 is TGTGCCAGCAGCATAGATCCCGCGAACACCGGGGAGCTGTTTTTT. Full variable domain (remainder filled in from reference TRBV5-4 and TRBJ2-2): ETGVTQSPTHLIKTRGQQVTLRCSSQSGHNTVSWYQQALGQGPQFIFQYYREEENGRGNFPPRFSGLQFPNYSSELNVNALELDDSALYLCASSIDPANTGELFFGEGSRLTVL.

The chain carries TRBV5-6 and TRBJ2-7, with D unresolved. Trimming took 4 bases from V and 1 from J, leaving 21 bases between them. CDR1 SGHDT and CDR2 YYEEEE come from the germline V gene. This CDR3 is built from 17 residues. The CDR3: CASSRLGLGSTSYEQYF. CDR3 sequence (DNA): TGTGCCAGCAGCCGACTGGGTTTGGGTAGTACTTCCTACGAGCAGTACTTC.

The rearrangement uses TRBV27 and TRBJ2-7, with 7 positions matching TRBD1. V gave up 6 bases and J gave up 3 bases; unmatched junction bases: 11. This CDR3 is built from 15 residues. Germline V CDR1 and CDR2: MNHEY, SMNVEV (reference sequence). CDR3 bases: TGTGCCAGCAGGCCGGGCAGGGGGTCATTCTACGAGCAGTACTTC. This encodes CASRPGRGSFYEQYF.

The CDR3 spells CASSTQGSYEQYF. The CDR3 DNA is TGTGCCAGTAGTACCCAGGGTTCCTACGAGCAGTACTTC. J is TRBJ2-7 and V is TRBV19; D may be TRBD1 (5 bases). The CDR3 extends over 13 amino acids. Trimming took off 4 bases at V and 1 base at J, with 8 bases between the two ends. Germline CDR1 LNHDA, CDR2 SQIVND (reference sequence).